This T cell receptor (beta chain) was sequenced during a study of cytomegalovirus exposure and HLA in healthy donors. The CDR3 loop spans 17 amino acids. J lost 1 base, V lost 5 bases, and 14 bases had no gene match. Germline lookup yields CDR1 SQVTM and CDR2 ANQGSEA. TCRdb's table, derived via immunoSEQ multiplex PCR, lists solely in-frame clones and lacks some. The sample yields tens of thousands of clones, roughly 90% seen once. V usage is TRBV29-1 and J usage is TRBJ2-3, with TRBD1 matching over 8 bases. The origin of this receptor is a woman under 30 in good health and CMV-seropositive. The sample consisted of PBMCs. This CDR3 is CSVTGTGTNSGTDTQYF. The CDR3 DNA follows: TGCAGCGTTACCGGGACAGGTACAAACTCTGGCACAGATACGCAGTATTTT.